This record covers a single T cell receptor (beta chain). This clonotype was detected only a few times. Its antigen specificity is not known. It has no much larger one-base neighbor in the sample; base qualities were not kept. Unmatched junction bases come to 5, with V trimmed by 5 bases and J by 0 bases. Inclusive of the bounding cysteine and phenylalanine, the CDR3 is 15 residues long. Only the CDR3 region is kept as DNA, spanning 45 bases read in frame from base 1. CDR1 is given as MDHEN and CDR2 as SYDVKM, both from the germline V gene. To prepare the library, 5' RACE was applied. For sequencing, an Illumina MiSeq was employed. The raw public data were reprocessed by TCRdb itself: fastp quality trimming at Q25, MiXCR clonotype calling, in-frame beta chains only. Each entry merges the rows of one CDR3 protein and shows their most common DNA and genes. This sample gives some 100,000 distinct CDR3 sequences in total; 15% to 20% of them show up just once. Around 6.5% of the sample lies in the top ten.

The data were obtained in a study of T cells of healthy individuals (dated by TCRdb to 2016 to 2019). This clonotype originated in a human donor in good health. The chain is made from TRBV28 and TRBJ2-3; 7 bases in the junction line up with TRBD2. The CDR3 region reads CASSTGTTSTDTQYF. The bases read TGTGCCAGCAGTACCGGGACTACTAGCACAGATACGCAGTATTTT.